These 2 T cell receptor beta chains originate from one sample sequenced in a study of a mutant IDH1 vaccine in newly diagnosed glioma. Time point described: week 35, safety follow-up. The study gave 300 ug of mutant IDH1 20-mer peptide per vaccine dose, with topical imiquimod. These TCRs' antigens remain unknown. Clones were sequenced by immunoSEQ multiplex PCR, and TCRdb holds only the in-frame ones, with some missing. The sample has about 56,000 clones; 85% to 90% are singletons. The sample here was PBMCs, taken from a glioma patient whose treatment included an IDH1 peptide vaccine. The receptors shown here come from a man aged 35 to 55 with glioma.

This rearrangement joins TRBV9 to TRBJ1-5; weak D call: TRBD1 (6 bases). Trimming took 4 bases from V and 7 from J, leaving 21 bases between them. CDR1 and CDR2 from the germline V gene are SGDLS and YYNGEE. CDR3 size: 16 residues. The chain's CDR3 is CASSSREGGRGQPQHF. The CDR3, as DNA: TGTGCCAGCAGCTCACGAGAGGGGGGTCGAGGACAGCCCCAGCATTTT.

The V and J genes are TRBV7-9 and TRBJ2-1, with 10 bases identical to TRBD2. In germline, CDR1 is SEHNR, CDR2 FQNEAQ (reference sequence). This CDR3 spans 15 amino acids. The junction had 8 bases not matched to a gene; V was cut back by 3 bases and J by 9 bases. The CDR3: CASSFPLAGVGEQFF. In nucleotides, the CDR3 is TGTGCCAGCAGCTTTCCTCTAGCGGGAGTTGGTGAGCAGTTCTTC.